A selection of T cell receptor beta chains follows, all from one sample in a study of cytomegalovirus exposure and HLA in healthy donors. Using immunoSEQ multiplex PCR, the repertoire was profiled, and TCRdb retains in-frame clones only, with some absent. The sample has around 36,000 clones, roughly 90% seen once. Material for sequencing was PBMCs. The source of these receptors is a woman in her thirties or forties in good health and CMV-seropositive. The CDR3 runs from the conserved cysteine through the conserved F or W.

v_call,j_call,cdr3_aa
TRBV27,-,CASSLRWGQGLRTYEQYF
TRBV11-2,TRBJ2-1,CASSSRTSLSYNEQFF
TRBV28,TRBJ1-5,CASQRNQPQHF
TRBV6-1,TRBJ2-5,CASSPEQGAWETQYF
TRBV7-9,TRBJ2-1,CASSLAGGDEQFF
TRBV7-2,TRBJ1-1,CASSLHMNTEAFF
TRBV7-8,TRBJ2-2,CASSLIRTSGGQFTGELFF
TRBV19,TRBJ2-2,CASSRTGAAGELFF
TRBV5-1,TRBJ1-5,CASSLGTDSNQPQHF
TRBV4-1,TRBJ2-7,CASSQVGGLAEHEQYF
TRBV2,TRBJ1-4,CASSENGGRNEKLFF
TRBV5-1,TRBJ2-5,CASRPGLAGETQYF
TRBV7-9,TRBJ1-2,CASREGSIDYGYTF
TRBV27,TRBJ1-1,CASSSNRKAGGPSNTEAFF
TRBV15,TRBJ1-5,CATSRRTGGSGIQPQHF
TRBV27,TRBJ1-6,CASSLSGGGTSSYNSPLHF
TRBV7-9,TRBJ2-3,CASIETGMSDTQYF
TRBV6-4,TRBJ1-2,CASSPSQGGGYTF
TRBV9,TRBJ2-3,CASSVSGAYTDTQYF
TRBV7-9,TRBJ2-3,CASSLSQGDTQYF
TRBV6-1,TRBJ2-7,CASSEGGGRTPGEQYF
TRBV7-8,TRBJ1-4,CASSRGFTNEKLFF
TRBV10-3,TRBJ2-7,CANYRQGAKDEQYF
TRBV7-3,TRBJ2-7,CASSSTQGWGPYEQYF
TRBV6-1,TRBJ1-2,CASSETQGIYGYTF
TRBV11-2,TRBJ2-3,CASSGVRTSGGISTDTQYF
TRBV4-2,TRBJ1-1,CASSQDRGQGGGAFF
TRBV30,-,CAWSNPYEQYF
TRBV7-6,TRBJ2-1,CAREGRLASYNEQFF
TRBV29-1,TRBJ1-2,CSVMANNYGYTF
TRBV15,TRBJ1-3,CATSRGYSDSGNTIYF
TRBV28,TRBJ2-2,CASSFPDRSTGELFF
TRBV5-1,TRBJ1-5,CASSLVPGQAMAQHF
TRBV7-9,TRBJ2-7,CASSLVSSGKYF
TRBV2,TRBJ2-1,CASIRGVGGAGEQFF
TRBV4-3,TRBJ1-2,CASSQDEGTRNYGYTF
TRBV5-4,TRBJ1-2,CASSFGQYYGYTF
TRBV7-9,TRBJ1-1,CASSSRTGGLNTEAFF
TRBV7-3,TRBJ1-1,CASSLTPAGTEAFF
TRBV18,TRBJ2-2,CASSQTMIGNTGELFF
TRBV5-4,TRBJ2-3,CASSWRGSPTDTQYF
TRBV6-5,TRBJ2-2,CASSSFSGVTGELFF
TRBV5-4,TRBJ1-1,CASSLFAQGNTEAFF
TRBV29-1,TRBJ2-5,CSVEPLDRGRETQYF
TRBV7-2,TRBJ2-3,CASSFSGASTDTQYF
TRBV2,TRBJ1-5,CASRPEGGAGQPQHF
TRBV5-1,TRBJ2-2,CASSLEAGHTGELFF
TRBV30,TRBJ2-2,CAWGRGLNTGELFF
TRBV10-3,TRBJ2-3,CAISVLASGYSTDTQYF
TRBV4-1,TRBJ1-5,CASSQEPSGGNQPQHF
TRBV18,TRBJ1-5,CASSPLRGTNQPQHF
TRBV9,TRBJ2-1,CASSVAGTGGNEQFF
TRBV5-1,TRBJ1-6,CASSLGGQRSIRSSSNNSPLHF